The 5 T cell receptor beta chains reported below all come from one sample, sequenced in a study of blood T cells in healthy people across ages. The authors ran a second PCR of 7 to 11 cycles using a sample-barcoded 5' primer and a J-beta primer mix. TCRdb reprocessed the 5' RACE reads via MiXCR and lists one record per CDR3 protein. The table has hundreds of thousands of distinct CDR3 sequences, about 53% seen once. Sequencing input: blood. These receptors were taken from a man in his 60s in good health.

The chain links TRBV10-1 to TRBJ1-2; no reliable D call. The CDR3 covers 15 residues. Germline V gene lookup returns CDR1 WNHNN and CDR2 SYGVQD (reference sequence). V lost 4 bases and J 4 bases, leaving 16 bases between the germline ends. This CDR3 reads CASSAGGSTSYGYTF. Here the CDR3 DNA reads TGCGCCAGCAGTGCTGGAGGGTCAACCAGCTATGGCTACACCTTC.

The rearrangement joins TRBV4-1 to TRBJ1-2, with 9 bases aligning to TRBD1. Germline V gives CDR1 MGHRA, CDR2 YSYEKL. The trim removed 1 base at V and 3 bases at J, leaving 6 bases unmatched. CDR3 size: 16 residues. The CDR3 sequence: CASSQGTGDFYYGYTF. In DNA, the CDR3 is TGCGCCAGCAGCCAAGGGACAGGGGACTTTTACTATGGCTACACCTTC.

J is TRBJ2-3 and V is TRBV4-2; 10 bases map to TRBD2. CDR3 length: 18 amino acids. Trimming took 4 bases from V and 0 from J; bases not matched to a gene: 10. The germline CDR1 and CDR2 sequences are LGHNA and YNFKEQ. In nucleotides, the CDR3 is TGTGCCAGCAGCCTAAAGCCCCTAGCGGGGGTGAGCACAGATACGCAGTATTTT. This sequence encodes CASSLKPLAGVSTDTQYF.

The CDR3 protein is CASSYPGQGTSSYNEQYF. In DNA, the CDR3 is TGCGCCAGCAGCTACCCGGGACAGGGGACTAGCTCCTACAATGAGCAGTACTTC. The V and J genes are TRBV5-1 and TRBJ2-1, with a tentative D call TRBD1 (10 bases). The better agreement between TRBJ2-7 and the DNA end casts doubt on the J call. This CDR3 has 18 residues. Looked up from germline, CDR1 is SGHRS and CDR2 is YFSETQ.

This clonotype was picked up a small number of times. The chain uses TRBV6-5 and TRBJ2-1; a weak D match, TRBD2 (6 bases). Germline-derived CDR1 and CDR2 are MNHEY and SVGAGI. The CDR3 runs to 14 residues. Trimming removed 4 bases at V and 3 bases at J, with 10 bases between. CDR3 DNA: TGTGCCAGCAGTTTAGCGGATTTCTACAATGAGCAGTTCTTC. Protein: CASSLADFYNEQFF.